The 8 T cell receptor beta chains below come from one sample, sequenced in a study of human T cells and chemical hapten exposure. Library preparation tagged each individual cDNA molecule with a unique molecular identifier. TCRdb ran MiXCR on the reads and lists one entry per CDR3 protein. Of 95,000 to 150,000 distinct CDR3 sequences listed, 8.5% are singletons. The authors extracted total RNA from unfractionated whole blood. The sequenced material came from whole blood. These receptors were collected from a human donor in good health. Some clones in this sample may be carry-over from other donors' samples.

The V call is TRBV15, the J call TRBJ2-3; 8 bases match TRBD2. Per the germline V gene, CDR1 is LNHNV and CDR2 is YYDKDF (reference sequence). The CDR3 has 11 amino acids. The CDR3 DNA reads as TGTGCTATATCGGGGGGGGATACGCAGTATTTT. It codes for CAISGGDTQYF.

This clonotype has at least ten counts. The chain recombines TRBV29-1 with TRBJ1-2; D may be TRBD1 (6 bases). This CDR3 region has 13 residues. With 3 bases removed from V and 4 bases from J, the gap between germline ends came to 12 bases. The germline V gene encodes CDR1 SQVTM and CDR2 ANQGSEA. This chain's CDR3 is CSVDGGRSYGYTF. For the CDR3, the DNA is TGCAGCGTTGATGGGGGGCGCAGCTATGGCTACACCTTC.

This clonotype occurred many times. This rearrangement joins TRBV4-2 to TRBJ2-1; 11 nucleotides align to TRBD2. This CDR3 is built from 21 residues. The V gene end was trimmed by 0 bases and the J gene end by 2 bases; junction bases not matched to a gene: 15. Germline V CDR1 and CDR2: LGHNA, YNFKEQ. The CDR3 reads CASSQDFASGGPVVAYNEQFF. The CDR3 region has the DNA TGTGCCAGCAGCCAAGATTTCGCTAGCGGGGGGCCAGTGGTGGCCTACAATGAGCAGTTCTTC.

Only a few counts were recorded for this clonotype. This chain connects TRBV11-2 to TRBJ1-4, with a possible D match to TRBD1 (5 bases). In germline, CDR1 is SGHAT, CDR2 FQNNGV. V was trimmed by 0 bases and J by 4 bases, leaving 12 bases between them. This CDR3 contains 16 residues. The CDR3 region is CASSLEPGLNNEKLFF. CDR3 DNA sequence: TGTGCCAGCAGCTTAGAACCGGGACTTAATAATGAAAAACTGTTTTTT.

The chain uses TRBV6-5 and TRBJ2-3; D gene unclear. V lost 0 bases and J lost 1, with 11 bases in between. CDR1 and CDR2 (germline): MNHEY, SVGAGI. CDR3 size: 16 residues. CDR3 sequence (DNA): TGTGCCAGCAGTTACTCCTCCCTACCGGGCACAGATACGCAGTATTTT. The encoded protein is CASSYSSLPGTDTQYF.

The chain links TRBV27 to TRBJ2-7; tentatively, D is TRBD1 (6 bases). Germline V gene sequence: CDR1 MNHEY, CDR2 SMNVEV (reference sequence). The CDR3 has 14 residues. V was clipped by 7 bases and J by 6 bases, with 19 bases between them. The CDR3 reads CASTSLGHSGEQYF. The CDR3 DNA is TGTGCCAGCACTTCCTTGGGACATTCTGGCGAGCAGTACTTC.

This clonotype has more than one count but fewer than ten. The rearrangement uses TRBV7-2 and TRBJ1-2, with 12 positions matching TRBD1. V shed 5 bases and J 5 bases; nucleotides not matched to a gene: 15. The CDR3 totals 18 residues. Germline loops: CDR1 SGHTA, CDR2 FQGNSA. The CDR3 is CASSHLGDRGPRGYGYTF. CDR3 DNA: TGTGCCAGCAGCCACTTGGGGGACAGGGGGCCAAGAGGGTATGGCTACACCTTC.

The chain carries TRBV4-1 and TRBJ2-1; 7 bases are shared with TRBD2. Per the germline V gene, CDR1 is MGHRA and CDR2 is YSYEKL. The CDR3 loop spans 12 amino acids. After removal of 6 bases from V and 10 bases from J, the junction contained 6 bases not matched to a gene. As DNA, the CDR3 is TGCGCCAGCAGTGACCGACTAGCCGAGCAGTTCTTC. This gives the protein CASSDRLAEQFF.